This is a list of T cell receptor beta chains from one sample in a study. MiXCR, run by TCRdb on the RT-PCR reads, gives a single entry per CDR3 protein. The sample consists of approximately 720,000 distinct CDR3 sequences, more than 13% of them appearing once. Sequencing was performed on memory CD4+ T cells from blood. The receptors were gathered from a female donor in good health, serving as a healthy control. The CDR3 runs from the conserved cysteine through the conserved F or W. A D gene is named only where the DNA matches it firmly.

d_gene: NA; v_gene: TRBV6-5; CDR3aa: CASRPGTTGETQYF
d_gene: TRBD2; v_gene: TRBV6-6; CDR3aa: CASSYLALLAGGTDTQYF
d_gene: NA; v_gene: TRBV6-5; CDR3aa: CASKYSPDRMYEQYF
d_gene: TRBD1; v_gene: TRBV18; CDR3aa: CASSPPGTGDYGYTF
d_gene: NA; v_gene: TRBV24-1; CDR3aa: CATSVGQDYGYTF
d_gene: NA; v_gene: TRBV10-3; CDR3aa: CAARQDLNTEAFF
d_gene: TRBD1; v_gene: TRBV20-1; CDR3aa: CSAPDRGRVEKLFF
d_gene: TRBD1; v_gene: TRBV5-1; CDR3aa: CASTPGQHNEKLFF
d_gene: NA; v_gene: TRBV29-1; CDR3aa: CSACTGNIMNTEAFF
d_gene: TRBD2; v_gene: TRBV12-3/TRBV12-4; CDR3aa: CASSFRLAGVNEQFF
d_gene: NA; v_gene: TRBV7-9; CDR3aa: CASSLVWDALHNEQFF
d_gene: TRBD2; v_gene: TRBV5-1; CDR3aa: CASSYGLAGAGGETQYF
d_gene: NA; v_gene: TRBV7-9; CDR3aa: CASSSRQGLGAFF
d_gene: NA; v_gene: TRBV9; CDR3aa: CASSVAGNALTQYF
d_gene: NA; v_gene: TRBV7-2; CDR3aa: CASSYRSIAETQYF
d_gene: NA; v_gene: TRBV24-1; CDR3aa: CATSDPAGDGNTIYF
d_gene: NA; v_gene: TRBV7-9; CDR3aa: CASSLWGQGGTDTQYF
d_gene: NA; v_gene: TRBV7-3; CDR3aa: CASRTSGAAGELFF
d_gene: NA; v_gene: TRBV29-1; CDR3aa: CSVGQYYGYTF
d_gene: NA; v_gene: TRBV5-1; CDR3aa: CASSLEGRHEQFF
d_gene: NA; v_gene: TRBV20-1; CDR3aa: CSAENRDGHYSNQPQHF
d_gene: TRBD1; v_gene: TRBV18; CDR3aa: CASSADRDEQYF
d_gene: NA; v_gene: TRBV12-3/TRBV12-4; CDR3aa: CASSLGTENSPLHF
d_gene: NA; v_gene: TRBV29-1; CDR3aa: CSVAHRAQETQYF
d_gene: NA; v_gene: TRBV6-1; CDR3aa: CASSDRALTNYGYTF
d_gene: NA; v_gene: TRBV7-3; CDR3aa: CASSLTEGRGTGELFF
d_gene: NA; v_gene: TRBV20-1; CDR3aa: CSAAPREFAYEQYF
d_gene: NA; v_gene: TRBV4-3; CDR3aa: CASSQEFGRNTEAFF
d_gene: NA; v_gene: TRBV5-5; CDR3aa: CASSLEAGASNQPQHF
d_gene: NA; v_gene: TRBV28; CDR3aa: CASKLGGNTEAFF
d_gene: NA; v_gene: TRBV28; CDR3aa: CASSLSRGTNIQYF
d_gene: TRBD1; v_gene: TRBV10-3; CDR3aa: CAIRGQGADYGYTF
d_gene: NA; v_gene: TRBV5-8; CDR3aa: CASSLAEGGYGYTF
d_gene: NA; v_gene: TRBV29-1; CDR3aa: CSFYSSGANVLTF